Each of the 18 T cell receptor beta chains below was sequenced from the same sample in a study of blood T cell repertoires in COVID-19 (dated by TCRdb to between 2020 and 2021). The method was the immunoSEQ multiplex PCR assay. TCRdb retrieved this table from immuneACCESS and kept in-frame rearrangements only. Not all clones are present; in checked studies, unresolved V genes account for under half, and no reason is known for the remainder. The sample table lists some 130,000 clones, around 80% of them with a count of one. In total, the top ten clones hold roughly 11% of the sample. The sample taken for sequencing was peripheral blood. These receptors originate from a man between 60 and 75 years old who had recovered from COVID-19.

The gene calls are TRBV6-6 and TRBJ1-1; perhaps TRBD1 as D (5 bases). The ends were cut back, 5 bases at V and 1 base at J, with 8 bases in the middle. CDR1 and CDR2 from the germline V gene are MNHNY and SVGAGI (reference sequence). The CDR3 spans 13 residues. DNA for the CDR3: TGTGCCAGCAGTCCACAGGCGAACACTGAAGCTTTCTTT. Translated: CASSPQANTEAFF.

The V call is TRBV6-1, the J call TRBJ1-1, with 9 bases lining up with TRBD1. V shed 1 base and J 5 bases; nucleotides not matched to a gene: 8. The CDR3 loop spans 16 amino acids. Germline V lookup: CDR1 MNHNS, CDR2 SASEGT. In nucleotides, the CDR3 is TGTGCCAGCAGTGAAGATTCTGGACAGGGGTGGACTGAAGCTTTCTTT. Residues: CASSEDSGQGWTEAFF.

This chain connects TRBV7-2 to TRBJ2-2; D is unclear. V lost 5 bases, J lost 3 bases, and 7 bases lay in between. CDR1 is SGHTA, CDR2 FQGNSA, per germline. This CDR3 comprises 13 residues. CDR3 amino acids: CASSPQDTGELFF. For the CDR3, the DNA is TGTGCCAGCAGCCCTCAGGACACCGGGGAGCTGTTTTTT.

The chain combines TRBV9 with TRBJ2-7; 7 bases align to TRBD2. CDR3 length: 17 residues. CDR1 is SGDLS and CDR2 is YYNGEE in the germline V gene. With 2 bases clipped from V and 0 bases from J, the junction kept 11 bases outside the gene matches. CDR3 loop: CASSVGLGGGISYEQYF. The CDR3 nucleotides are TGTGCCAGCAGCGTGGGGTTGGGGGGAGGGATCTCCTACGAGCAGTACTTC. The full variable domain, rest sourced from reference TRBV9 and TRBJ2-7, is DSGVTQTPKHLITATGQRVTLRCSPRSGDLSVYWYQQSLDQGLQFLIQYYNGEERAKGNILERFSAQQFPDLHSELNLSSLELGDSALYFCASSVGLGGGISYEQYFGPGTRLTVT.

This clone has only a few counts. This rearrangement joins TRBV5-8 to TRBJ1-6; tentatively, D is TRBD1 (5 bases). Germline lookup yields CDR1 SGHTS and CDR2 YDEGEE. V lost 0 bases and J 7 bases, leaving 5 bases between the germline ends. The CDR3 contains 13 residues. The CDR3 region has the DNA TGTGCCAGCAGCTTGGACAGGAATTCACCCCTCCACTTT. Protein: CASSLDRNSPLHF.

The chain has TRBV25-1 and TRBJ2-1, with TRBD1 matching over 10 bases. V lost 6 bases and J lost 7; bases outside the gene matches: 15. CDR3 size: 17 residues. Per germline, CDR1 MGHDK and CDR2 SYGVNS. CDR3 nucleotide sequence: TGTGCCAGCAGCAGGGGACAGGGGTTCAACGGGGAGAATGAGCAGTTCTTC. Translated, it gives CASSRGQGFNGENEQFF.

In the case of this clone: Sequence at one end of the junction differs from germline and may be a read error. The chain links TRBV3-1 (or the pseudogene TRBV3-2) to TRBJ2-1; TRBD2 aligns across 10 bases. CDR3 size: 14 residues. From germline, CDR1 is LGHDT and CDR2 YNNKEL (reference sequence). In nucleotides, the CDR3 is TGTGCCAGCAGCGAAGAGGCTAGCGGGAGCGAGCAGTTCTTC. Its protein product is CASSEEASGSEQFF.

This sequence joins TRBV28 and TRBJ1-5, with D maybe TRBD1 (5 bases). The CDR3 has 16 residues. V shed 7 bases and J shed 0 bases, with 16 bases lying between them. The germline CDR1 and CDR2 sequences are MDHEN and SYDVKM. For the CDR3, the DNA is TGTGCCAGCACCTTACCTGGGGCTAATAGCAATCAGCCCCAGCATTTT. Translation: CASTLPGANSNQPQHF.

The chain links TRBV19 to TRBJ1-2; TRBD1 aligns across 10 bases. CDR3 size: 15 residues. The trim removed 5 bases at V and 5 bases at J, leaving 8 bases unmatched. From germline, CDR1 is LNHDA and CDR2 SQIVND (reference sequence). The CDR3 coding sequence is TGTGCCAGTAGTTTGGACAGGGGGACGAAGTATGGCTACACCTTC. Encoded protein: CASSLDRGTKYGYTF.

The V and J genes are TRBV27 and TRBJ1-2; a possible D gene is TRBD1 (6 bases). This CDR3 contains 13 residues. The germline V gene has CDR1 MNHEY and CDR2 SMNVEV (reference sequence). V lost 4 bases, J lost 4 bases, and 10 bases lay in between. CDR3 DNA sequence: TGTGCCAGCAGTTCACAGGGCTTCTATGGCTACACCTTC. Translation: CASSSQGFYGYTF.

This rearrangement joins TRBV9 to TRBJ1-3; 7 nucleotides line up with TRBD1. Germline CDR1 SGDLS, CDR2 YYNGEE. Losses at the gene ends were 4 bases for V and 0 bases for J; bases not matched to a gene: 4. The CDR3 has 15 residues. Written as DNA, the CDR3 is TGTGCCAGCAGCCCCACAGGGGACTCTGGAAACACCATATATTTT. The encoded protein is CASSPTGDSGNTIYF.

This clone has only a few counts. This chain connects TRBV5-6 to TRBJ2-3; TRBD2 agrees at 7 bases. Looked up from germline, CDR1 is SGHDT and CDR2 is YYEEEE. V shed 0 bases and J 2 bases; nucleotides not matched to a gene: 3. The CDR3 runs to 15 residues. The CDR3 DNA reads TGTGCCAGCAGCTTGGATCTAGCGGTCACAGATACGCAGTATTTT. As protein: CASSLDLAVTDTQYF.

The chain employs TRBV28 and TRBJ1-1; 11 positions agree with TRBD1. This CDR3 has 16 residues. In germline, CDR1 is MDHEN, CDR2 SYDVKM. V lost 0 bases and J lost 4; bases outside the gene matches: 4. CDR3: CASSLWRGTGGTEAFF. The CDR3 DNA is TGTGCCAGCAGTTTATGGAGGGGGACAGGGGGCACTGAAGCTTTCTTT.

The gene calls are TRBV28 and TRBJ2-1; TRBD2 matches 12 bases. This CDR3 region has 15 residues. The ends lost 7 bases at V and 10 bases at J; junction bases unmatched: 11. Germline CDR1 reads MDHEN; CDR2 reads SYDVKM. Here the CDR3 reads CASIRSSGGASEQFF. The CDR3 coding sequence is TGTGCCAGCATACGTTCTAGCGGGGGGGCATCCGAGCAGTTCTTC.

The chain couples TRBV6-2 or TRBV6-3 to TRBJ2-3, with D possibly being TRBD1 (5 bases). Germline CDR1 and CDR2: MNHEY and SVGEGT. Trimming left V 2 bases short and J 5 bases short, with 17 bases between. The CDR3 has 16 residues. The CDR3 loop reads CASSYPHSFQGDTQYF. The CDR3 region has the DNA TGTGCCAGCAGTTACCCGCACAGCTTTCAGGGAGATACGCAGTATTTT.

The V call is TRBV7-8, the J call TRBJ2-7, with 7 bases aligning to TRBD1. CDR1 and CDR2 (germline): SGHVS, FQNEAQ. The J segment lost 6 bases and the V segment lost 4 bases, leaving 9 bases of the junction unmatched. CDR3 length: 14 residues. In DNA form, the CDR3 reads TGTGCCAGCAGCTCAAGCCCCTACAGGGGCGAGCAGTACTTC. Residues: CASSSSPYRGEQYF.

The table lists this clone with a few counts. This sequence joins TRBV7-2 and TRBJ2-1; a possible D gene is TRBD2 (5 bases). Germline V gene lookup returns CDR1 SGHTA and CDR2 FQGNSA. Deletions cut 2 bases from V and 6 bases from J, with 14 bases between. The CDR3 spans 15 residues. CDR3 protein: CASSLIDFEGNEQFF. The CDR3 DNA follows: TGTGCCAGCAGCTTAATCGACTTTGAGGGCAATGAGCAGTTCTTC.

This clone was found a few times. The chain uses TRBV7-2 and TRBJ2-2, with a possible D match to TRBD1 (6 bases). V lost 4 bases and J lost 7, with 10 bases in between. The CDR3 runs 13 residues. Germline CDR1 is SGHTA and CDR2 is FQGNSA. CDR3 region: CASSSQGVGELFF. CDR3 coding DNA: TGTGCCAGCAGCTCACAGGGCGTCGGGGAGCTGTTTTTT.